Sequencing of this TCR beta chain was carried out in a study of blood T cell repertoires in COVID-19. V was cut by 3 bases and J by 1 base, with 11 bases left in between. Germline values: CDR1 KGHSH, CDR2 LQKENI. CDR3 length: 15 residues. Generated by immunoSEQ multiplex PCR, the TCRdb table keeps only in-frame clones and is missing some. This table has tens of thousands of clones, around four fifths appearing once. Material: peripheral blood. V usage is TRBV18 and J usage is TRBJ2-3; D gene uncertain. This TCR derives from an older woman with acute or convalescent COVID-19. The DNA for the CDR3 is TGTGCCAGCTCACCGAGAATCACAGGCACAGATACGCAGTATTTT. It encodes CASSPRITGTDTQYF.